This T cell receptor (beta chain) appears in the sequencing data of a study of blood T cell repertoires in COVID-19. In the study overall: Sample material is recorded as cDNA or gDNA derived from T cells, B-cell-depleted T cells, or PBMCs.

V shed 0 bases and J shed 1 base, with 8 bases lying between them. From germline, CDR1 is MRHNA and CDR2 SNTAGT. CDR3 length: 15 amino acids. Only in-frame clones appear in the TCRdb table, and some are missing; sequencing was by immunoSEQ multiplex PCR. The sample shows over 35,000 clones, 75% to 85% of them seen only once. This chain uses TRBV6-4 with TRBJ2-3; tentatively, D is TRBD1 (6 bases). This sequence was found in a human donor in a cohort sampled during active COVID-19. The sequenced sample consisted of peripheral blood. The CDR3 coding sequence is TGTGCCAGCAGTGACTCGCCAGGGGGCACAGATACGCAGTATTTT. Encoded protein: CASSDSPGGTDTQYF.